The 30 T cell receptor beta chains given below trace back to one sample, sequenced in a study of shared clonotypes between healthy human individuals. This table comes from immunoSEQ multiplex PCR, and its TCRdb copy is limited to in-frame clones, with some not included. The sample holds 2 million to 2.5 million clones, 93% seen once. The sample taken for sequencing was naive CD4+ T cells from PBMCs. Indicated subset: CD45RA+ positively selected. Receptors originate from a man aged 18-30 years in good health. Some clones in this sample may be carry-over from other donors' samples.

The V gene is TRBV7-9, the J gene TRBJ1-2, with no clear D. Trimming pared 1 base from V and 4 bases from J, leaving 16 bases between. Germline-derived CDR1 and CDR2 are SEHNR and FQNEAQ (reference sequence). This CDR3 comprises 16 residues. The CDR3 region has the DNA TGTGCCAGCAGCTTAGGGGCGGACGAGAGCGTCTATGGCTACACCTTC. Translating gives CASSLGADESVYGYTF.

The chain recombines TRBV4-1 with TRBJ1-2; D unresolved. This CDR3 spans 16 amino acids. CDR1 is MGHRA, CDR2 YSYEKL, per germline. The V and J ends lost 3 bases and 12 bases respectively, with 26 bases between them. CDR3 sequence reads: CASSHPSRQRIPANTF. In DNA form, the CDR3 reads TGCGCCAGCAGCCACCCCTCCAGGCAGCGGATCCCGGCTAACACCTTC.

V usage is TRBV14 and J usage is TRBJ2-3; 11 positions agree with TRBD2. The germline gives CDR1 SGHDN, CDR2 FVKESK. V lost 1 base, J lost 8 bases, and 2 bases stayed unmatched. The CDR3 length is 14 residues. CDR3 sequence: CASSQGLAGGTQYF. CDR3 coding DNA: TGTGCCAGCAGCCAAGGGCTAGCGGGAGGTACGCAGTATTTT.

The J gene is TRBJ2-4, the V gene TRBV7-2; TRBD2 matches at 10 bases. Per germline, CDR1 SGHTA and CDR2 FQGNSA. This CDR3 has 18 amino acids. V shed 1 base and J 0 bases; nucleotides not matched to a gene: 6. Written as DNA, the CDR3 is TGTGCCAGCAGCTTAGTACTAGCGGGACGAATAGCCAAAAACATTCAGTACTTC. It translates to CASSLVLAGRIAKNIQYF. Full variable domain (rest looked up from reference TRBV7-2 and TRBJ2-4): GAGVSQSPSNKVTEKGKDVELRCDPISGHTALYWYRQSLGQGLEFLIYFQGNSAPDKSGLPSDRFSAERTGGSVSTLTIQRTQQEDSAVYLCASSLVLAGRIAKNIQYFGAGTRLSVL.

The J gene is TRBJ2-2, the V gene TRBV28, with 11 bases identical to TRBD2. CDR1 MDHEN and CDR2 SYDVKM come from the germline V gene. The ends lost 7 bases at V and 7 bases at J; junction bases unmatched: 11. This CDR3 has 16 amino acids. Here the CDR3 reads CASTILAGVSNGELFF. CDR3 in DNA: TGTGCCAGCACCATACTAGCGGGAGTGTCAAACGGGGAGCTGTTTTTT.

This rearrangement joins TRBV7-9 to TRBJ1-5, with unresolved D. This CDR3 contains 14 residues. Germline CDR1 SEHNR, CDR2 FQNEAQ (reference sequence). The V end was cut by 4 bases, the J end by 3 bases, with 10 bases between. CDR3 loop: CASSYSTSNQPQHF. In DNA, the CDR3 is TGTGCCAGCAGCTATTCAACCTCCAATCAGCCCCAGCATTTT. Full variable domain (rest looked up from reference TRBV7-9 and TRBJ1-5): DTGVSQNPRHKITKRGQNVTFRCDPISEHNRLYWYRQTLGQGPEFLTYFQNEAQLEKSRLLSDRFSAERPKGSFSTLEIQRTEQGDSAMYLCASSYSTSNQPQHFGDGTRLSIL.

This chain connects TRBV9 to TRBJ2-3; D is undetermined. This CDR3 has 11 amino acids. The V end lost 4 bases, the J end lost 9 bases, and 9 bases lay between the germline ends. The V gene's germline CDR1 is SGDLS and CDR2 YYNGEE. The DNA of the CDR3 is TGTGCCAGCAGCAATGGTTACACGCAGTATTTT. Encoded protein: CASSNGYTQYF. Variable domain in full (rest from reference TRBV9 and TRBJ2-3): DSGVTQTPKHLITATGQRVTLRCSPRSGDLSVYWYQQSLDQGLQFLIQYYNGEERAKGNILERFSAQQFPDLHSELNLSSLELGDSALYFCASSNGYTQYFGPGTRLTVL.

The rearrangement links TRBV5-1 to TRBJ2-1, with D possibly being TRBD2 (6 bases). The CDR3 sequence is 15 residues long. Trimming removed 1 base at V and 5 bases at J, with 13 bases between. The germline V gene encodes CDR1 SGHRS and CDR2 YFSETQ. The CDR3 region has the DNA TGCGCCAGCAGCTTGACTAGCAGGAGCCACAATGAGCAGTTCTTC. Its protein is CASSLTSRSHNEQFF.

This clone was recorded once. The rearrangement joins TRBV7-2 to TRBJ2-4, with D uncertain. CDR3 size: 11 residues. Per germline, CDR1 SGHTA and CDR2 FQGNSA. Between the trimmed V and J ends, which lost 3 bases and 3 bases, there was a span of 0 bases. As DNA, the CDR3 is TGTGCCAGCAGCTTCAAAAACATTCAGTACTTC. Amino acid sequence: CASSFKNIQYF.

The rearrangement joins TRBV9 to TRBJ1-5; D remains ambiguous. Germline assignment: CDR1 SGDLS and CDR2 YYNGEE. The CDR3 is 13 amino acids. Trimming took 2 bases from V and 5 from J, leaving 8 bases between them. CDR3 bases: TGTGCCAGCAGCGTGGAAAGTCATCAGCCCCAGCATTTT. It encodes CASSVESHQPQHF.

The V and J genes are TRBV6-4 and TRBJ2-5, with 10 bases matching TRBD1. Unmatched junction bases numbered 12, after V lost 7 bases and J lost 1 base. Germline values: CDR1 MRHNA, CDR2 SNTAGT. This CDR3 is 17 amino acids long. In DNA, the CDR3 is TGTGCCAGCATCACACCGGGACAGGGGCTGTGCCAAGAGACCCAGTACTTC. Encoded protein: CASITPGQGLCQETQYF.

This clone was counted once. Other DNA sequences in this specimen translate into the identical CDR3. The gene calls are TRBV2 and TRBJ2-3; D remains ambiguous. CDR3 length: 11 amino acids. Germline values: CDR1 SNHLY, CDR2 FYNNEI. Trimming removed 8 bases from V and 3 bases from J, with 6 bases in between. The CDR3 region is CASSLTDTQYF. The CDR3 DNA is TGTGCCAGCTCTCTGACAGATACGCAGTATTTT.

The chain joins TRBV15 to TRBJ2-7, with unresolved D. The CDR3 is made up of 15 amino acids. The V and J ends lost 0 bases and 5 bases respectively, with 14 bases between them. Germline assignment: CDR1 LNHNV and CDR2 YYDKDF (reference sequence). The CDR3 loop reads CATSRETRIQDEQYF. The CDR3 bases are TGTGCCACCAGCAGAGAGACGCGGATTCAAGACGAGCAGTACTTC.

The chain is built from TRBV6-6 and TRBJ1-2; TRBD1 matches at 8 bases. The germline CDR1 and CDR2 sequences are MNHNY and SVGAGI (reference sequence). V trimming: 3 bases; J trimming: 5 bases; junction bases outside the gene matches: 5. There are 14 residues in the CDR3. The CDR3: CASSYTGGGYGYTF. The CDR3 DNA reads TGTGCCAGCAGTTATACAGGGGGTGGTTATGGCTACACCTTC.

V is TRBV7-3 and J is TRBJ2-2, with 8 bases fitting TRBD1. The CDR3 has 17 residues. V trimming: 5 bases; J trimming: 4 bases; junction bases outside the gene matches: 12. Germline lookup yields CDR1 SGHTA and CDR2 FQGTGA. The CDR3 DNA follows: TGTGCCAGCAGCCCATCACCGGACAGGGTGGTCACCGGGGAGCTGTTTTTT. It translates to CASSPSPDRVVTGELFF.

This clone was picked up a small number of times. The genes are TRBV30 and TRBJ1-1; D remains ambiguous. Germline V gene data show CDR1 as GTSNPN and CDR2 as SVGIG (reference sequence). With 4 bases removed from V and 0 bases from J, the gap between germline ends came to 12 bases. CDR3 length: 14 residues. CDR3 sequence reads: CAWNMRGLNTEAFF. Here the CDR3 DNA reads TGTGCCTGGAATATGCGGGGTTTGAACACTGAAGCTTTCTTT.

V usage is TRBV29-1 and J usage is TRBJ1-1; D remains ambiguous. Germline V gives CDR1 SQVTM, CDR2 ANQGSEA. The CDR3 covers 12 residues. V was shortened by 4 bases and J by 4 bases, with 10 bases between the two germline ends. This CDR3 reads CSVGGGFTEAFF. The CDR3 DNA follows: TGCAGCGTTGGAGGAGGCTTCACTGAAGCTTTCTTT.

The chain uses TRBV5-1 and TRBJ2-2, with D unclear. CDR3 length: 15 residues. With 0 bases removed from V and 4 bases from J, the gap between germline ends came to 10 bases. In germline, CDR1 is SGHRS, CDR2 YFSETQ. Here the CDR3 reads CASSLVNAGTGELFF. The DNA of the CDR3 is TGCGCCAGCAGCTTGGTTAACGCTGGCACCGGGGAGCTGTTTTTT.

With respect to this clone: The same CDR3 is also encoded by other DNA sequences in this sample. The chain employs TRBV28 and TRBJ1-5, with TRBD1 as a possible D gene (6 bases). The V end lost 2 bases, the J end lost 2 bases, and 13 bases lay between the germline ends. Germline CDR1 is MDHEN and CDR2 is SYDVKM. CDR3 length equals 16 residues. CDR3 coding DNA: TGTGCCAGCAGTTTACTGAGGGGGAGAGGCAATCAGCCCCAGCATTTT. It encodes CASSLLRGRGNQPQHF.

Worth noting for this clone: One end of the junction varies from germline; a read error may be responsible. V and J are TRBV28 and TRBJ1-5, with D tentatively TRBD1 (6 bases). CDR3 size: 11 residues. Germline CDR1 and CDR2: MDHEN and SYDVKM. Here the CDR3 reads CASSDRTLRVF. The CDR3 DNA is TGTGCCAGCAGTGACAGGACCCTCCGCGTTTTT.

This sequence joins TRBV30 and TRBJ1-2; D not resolved. Germline lookup yields CDR1 GTSNPN and CDR2 SVGIG (reference sequence). Trimming pared 2 bases from V and 4 bases from J, leaving 8 bases between. The CDR3 loop spans 12 amino acids. The CDR3 loop reads CAWSYGLYGYTF. The CDR3 DNA reads TGTGCCTGGAGTTACGGGCTCTATGGCTACACCTTC.

About this clone: Other DNA sequences within the sample encode an identical CDR3. V usage is TRBV5-1 and J usage is TRBJ1-1; TRBD1 matches at 8 bases. From germline, CDR1 is SGHRS and CDR2 YFSETQ. The J segment lost 3 bases and the V segment lost 3 bases, leaving 1 base of the junction unmatched. This CDR3 has 13 residues. The DNA of the CDR3 is TGCGCCAGCAGCTGGACAGGGTACACTGAAGCTTTCTTT. Translated: CASSWTGYTEAFF.

This rearrangement joins TRBV5-5 to TRBJ1-5; D is ambiguous. V lost 4 bases and J lost 3, with 20 bases in between. Per the germline V gene, CDR1 is SGHKS and CDR2 is YYEKEE (reference sequence). The CDR3 consists of 17 residues. CDR3 sequence (DNA): TGTGCCAGCAGCCCCCGCAGGACGGACCTCCCCAATCAGCCCCAGCATTTT. Its translation is CASSPRRTDLPNQPQHF.

The rearrangement uses TRBV5-4 and TRBJ1-2, with a tentative D call TRBD1 (5 bases). Looked up from germline, CDR1 is SGHNT and CDR2 is YYREEE (reference sequence). The germline V and J ends were trimmed by 5 bases and 4 bases, with 15 bases remaining between them. The CDR3 covers 14 residues. The CDR3, as DNA: TGTGCCAGCAGTCCGTCAGTCGGGGGCTATGGCTACACCTTC. Its translation is CASSPSVGGYGYTF.

The gene calls are TRBV27 and TRBJ2-1, with 7 bases that match TRBD1. The CDR3 spans 15 residues. V shed 7 bases, J shed 12 bases, and the junction held 18 bases outside the gene matches. The germline V gene has CDR1 MNHEY and CDR2 SMNVEV (reference sequence). The CDR3 nucleotides read TGTGCCAGCACCCAACTGGGGGACAGAGTAAAAGGGCAGTTCTTC. Encoded protein: CASTQLGDRVKGQFF.

This chain uses TRBV6-6 with TRBJ1-2; tentative D call: TRBD1 (5 bases). CDR1 MNHNY and CDR2 SVGAGI come from the germline V gene (reference sequence). The CDR3 spans 14 residues. The V end lost 4 bases, the J end lost 5 bases, and 14 bases lay between the germline ends. The CDR3 DNA reads as TGTGCCAGCAGTTCTGGGGGGGTATATTATGGCTACACCTTC. Its protein product is CASSSGGVYYGYTF.

The CDR3 sequence is CASSLGGAGRDGYTF. In DNA form, the CDR3 reads TGCGCCAGCAGCCTCGGCGGGGCAGGAAGGGATGGCTACACCTTC. The V gene is TRBV4-1, the J gene TRBJ1-2; perhaps TRBD1 as D (5 bases). The length of the CDR3 is 15 residues. The V gene's germline CDR1 is MGHRA and CDR2 YSYEKL. Trimming took off 4 bases at V and 6 bases at J, with 18 bases between the two ends.

This clone appeared a single time. V usage is TRBV5-1 and J usage is TRBJ2-5; 9 bases line up with TRBD1. CDR1 is SGHRS and CDR2 is YFSETQ in the germline V gene. CDR3 size: 16 residues. The V and J ends lost 2 bases and 2 bases, in that order; junction bases with no gene match: 7. The CDR3 reads CASSFWTGVAQETQYF. The CDR3 bases are TGCGCCAGCAGCTTCTGGACAGGGGTTGCTCAAGAGACCCAGTACTTC.

The chain is built from TRBV15 and TRBJ2-7, with TRBD1 matching over 7 bases. This CDR3 has 15 residues. Germline CDR1 is LNHNV and CDR2 is YYDKDF (reference sequence). J lost 0 bases, V lost 4 bases, and 6 bases had no gene match. The CDR3 spells CATSIGRDSSYEQYF. The CDR3 coding sequence is TGTGCCACCAGCATTGGCCGGGACAGCTCCTACGAGCAGTACTTC. The variable domain in full, with the rest retrieved from reference TRBV15 and TRBJ2-7, is DAMVIQNPRYQVTQFGKPVTLSCSQTLNHNVMYWYQQKSSQAPKLLFHYYDKDFNNEADTPDNFQSRRPNTSFCFLDIRSPGLGDTAMYLCATSIGRDSSYEQYFGPGTRLTVT.

V is TRBV28 and J is TRBJ2-7; no reliable D call. Germline-derived CDR1 and CDR2 are MDHEN and SYDVKM. The ends were cut back, 6 bases at V and 7 bases at J, with 10 bases in the middle. The CDR3 loop spans 11 amino acids. The CDR3 DNA follows: TGTGCCAGCAGATTCGAGAAGGAGCAGTACTTC. It codes for CASRFEKEQYF.